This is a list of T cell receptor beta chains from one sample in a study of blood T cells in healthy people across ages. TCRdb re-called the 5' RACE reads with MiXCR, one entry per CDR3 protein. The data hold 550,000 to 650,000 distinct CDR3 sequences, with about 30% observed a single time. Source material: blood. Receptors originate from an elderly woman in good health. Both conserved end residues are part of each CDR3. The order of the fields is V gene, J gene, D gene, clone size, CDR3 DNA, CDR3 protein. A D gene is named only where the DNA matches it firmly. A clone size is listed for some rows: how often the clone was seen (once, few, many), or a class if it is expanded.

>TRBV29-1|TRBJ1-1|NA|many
TGCAGCGTTGGTTACGGGTTAAACACTGAAGCTTTCTTT
CSVGYGLNTEAFF
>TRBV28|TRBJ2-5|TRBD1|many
TGTGCCAGCCAGGGGGCCGGGGAGACCCAGTACTTC
CASQGAGETQYF
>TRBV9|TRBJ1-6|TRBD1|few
TGTGCCAGCAGCGTAGAAGGACAGGGTATCCCACCCCTCCACTTT
CASSVEGQGIPPLHF
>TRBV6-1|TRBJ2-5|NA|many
TGTGCCAGCAGTGAGTGGGGAGGGACAGAGTCGGGGGGAGAGACCCAGTACTTC
CASSEWGGTESGGETQYF
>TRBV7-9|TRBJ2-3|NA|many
TGTGCCAGCAGCAAGCGGCGGGGACTCACAGATACGCAGTATTTT
CASSKRRGLTDTQYF
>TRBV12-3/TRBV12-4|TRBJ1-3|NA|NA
NA
CASSVGYGNTRYF
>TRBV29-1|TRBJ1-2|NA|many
TGCAGCGTGGGAACAGGGCGCTATGGCTACACCTTC
CSVGTGRYGYTF
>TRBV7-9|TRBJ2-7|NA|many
TGTGCCAGCAGCTTAGAAGTTGGTGGGTCGGGGGAGCAGTACTTC
CASSLEVGGSGEQYF
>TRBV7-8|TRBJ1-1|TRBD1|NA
TGTGCCAGCAGCTTAGGTCGGACAGGAGTCACTGAAGCTTTCTTT
CASSLGRTGVTEAFF
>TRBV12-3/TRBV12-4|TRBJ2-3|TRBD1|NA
TGTGCCAGCAGCACCGGGACAGGGAGCGCGGATACGCAGTATTTT
CASSTGTGSADTQYF
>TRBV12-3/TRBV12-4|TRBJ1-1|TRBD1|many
TGTGCCAGCAGTTTGGGACAGGGAATAGCTGAAGCTTTCTTT
CASSLGQGIAEAFF
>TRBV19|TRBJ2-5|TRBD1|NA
TGTGCCAGTCATCCGGGACAGGGGAACCGAGAGACCCAGTACTTC
CASHPGQGNRETQYF
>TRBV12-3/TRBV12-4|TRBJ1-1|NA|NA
TGTGCCAGCAGTTCCTCCGGACGGATTGAAGCTTTCTTT
CASSSSGRIEAFF
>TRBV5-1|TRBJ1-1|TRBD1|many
TGCGCCAGCAGCTGGGACAGGCTGCGCACTGAAGCTTTCTTT
CASSWDRLRTEAFF
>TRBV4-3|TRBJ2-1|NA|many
TGCGCCAGCAGCCAAGTGGTCAGCTACAATGAGCAGTTCTTC
CASSQVVSYNEQFF
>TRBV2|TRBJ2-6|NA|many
TGTGCCAGCAGAGCCGAGGCGGCTGGGGCCAACGTCCTGACTTTC
CASRAEAAGANVLTF
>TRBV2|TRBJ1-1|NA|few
TGTGCCAGCAGTCCAACCACAAAGATGAACACTGAAGCTTTCTTT
CASSPTTKMNTEAFF
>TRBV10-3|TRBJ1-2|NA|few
TGTGCCATCAGTGAGTCAGGCAGGCTGAATTATGGCTACACCTTC
CAISESGRLNYGYTF
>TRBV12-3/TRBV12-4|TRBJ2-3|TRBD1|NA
TGTGCCAGCAGAAGGAGAGGGGGGACAGGTACGCAATATTTT
CASRRRGGTGTQYF
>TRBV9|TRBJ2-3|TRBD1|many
TGTGCCAGCAGCGTACCTCAGGGGGGCACAGATACGCAGTATTTT
CASSVPQGGTDTQYF
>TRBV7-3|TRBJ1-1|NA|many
TGTGCCAGCAGCTTGACAGTGAACACTGAAGCTTTCTTT
CASSLTVNTEAFF